Presented here are 23 T cell receptor beta chains from one specimen sequenced in a study of tumor and adjacent non-tumor tissue in lung cancer. This sample's RNA came from whole unsorted tissue. Three rounds of nested PCR, following a modified ARM-PCR protocol, produced the TCRbeta library. TCRdb redid the calling of the multiplex PCR reads with MiXCR, one entry per CDR3 protein. The sample lists approximately 130,000 distinct CDR3 sequences; about 66% were seen once. Sequencing was carried out using lung tumor tissue. Source of these receptors: a man aged 25 to 40 with non-small cell lung cancer.

Concerning this clonotype itself: An end of the junction does not agree with germline; a read error may underlie this. The chain employs TRBV11-3 and TRBJ1-1; the D gene is possibly TRBD1 (5 bases). The CDR3 is made up of 14 amino acids. The V gene's germline CDR1 is SGHNT and CDR2 YENEEA. CDR3 sequence: CASSLANMGTAAFF. In nucleotides, the CDR3 is TGTGCCAGCAGCTTAGCCAACATGGGGACTGCAGCTTTCTTT. The full variable domain, completed using reference TRBV11-3 and TRBJ1-1, is EAGVVQSPRYKIIEKKQPVAFWCNPISGHNTLYWYLQNLGQGPELLIRYENEEAVDDSQLPKDRFSAERLKGVDSTLKIQPAELGDSAVYLCASSLANMGTAAFFGQGTRLTVV.

Turning to this clonotype: Relative to the germline gene, one junction end is altered; a read error may explain this. V usage is TRBV6-5 and J usage is TRBJ2-3; D is possibly TRBD1 or TRBD2 (6 bases each). Per germline, CDR1 MNHEY and CDR2 SVGAGI. The CDR3 runs to 15 residues. CDR3 protein: CASSYSGGLGDTHYF. Written as DNA, the CDR3 is TGTGCCAGCAGTTACTCGGGGGGCCTTGGGGATACGCATTATTTT.

To note about this clonotype: One base away lies a much larger clone, so this may be a sequencing read error. This chain joins TRBV10-3 and TRBJ1-1; maybe TRBD1 (5 bases). From germline, CDR1 is ENHRY and CDR2 SYGVKD. This CDR3 has 12 residues. CDR3 nucleotide sequence: TGTGCCATCAGGTCAGGGAACACTGAAGCTATCTTT. This gives the protein CAIRSGNTEAIF.

About this clonotype itself: Germline and junction disagree at one end, which may indicate a read error. The chain recombines TRBV6-2 or TRBV6-3 with TRBJ2-4; D might be TRBD2 (5 bases). CDR3 length: 17 residues. CDR1 is MNHEY, CDR2 SVGEGT, per germline. CDR3 sequence reads: CASSYPGWALAKNIQCF. In DNA, the CDR3 is TGTGCCAGCAGTTACCCGGGATGGGCCCTAGCCAAAAACATTCAGTGCTTC.

A word on this clonotype: One junction end does not reproduce the germline sequence, and a read error may be involved. The chain recombines TRBV20-1 with TRBJ2-1; 8 nucleotides align to TRBD2. Germline V lookup: CDR1 DFQATT, CDR2 SNEGSKA (reference sequence). This CDR3 contains 15 residues. CDR3 in amino acids: CSVLTGTSVLHEQLF. The CDR3 DNA sequence: TGCAGTGTCCTGACCGGGACTAGTGTTCTCCATGAGCAGCTCTTC.

J is TRBJ1-1 and V is TRBV12-3 or TRBV12-4; weak D call: TRBD1 (5 bases). This CDR3 comprises 15 residues. The V gene lost 1 base and the J gene lost 7 bases, with 16 bases spanning the gap. CDR3 residues: CASSLGQAFDSEAFF. CDR3 nucleotide sequence: TGTGCCAGCAGTTTAGGGCAAGCGTTCGACAGTGAAGCTTTCTTT.

This clonotype was recorded many times. This chain joins TRBV5-6 and TRBJ1-5; TRBD1 is a possible D gene (6 bases). This CDR3 has 15 amino acids. V lost 4 bases and J 6 bases, leaving 17 bases between the germline ends. CDR1 and CDR2 (germline): SGHDT, YYEEEE. The CDR3 is CASSVGQLPFQPQHF. The CDR3 DNA reads as TGTGCCAGCAGCGTGGGACAACTCCCTTTTCAGCCCCAGCATTTT. Combining the CDR3 with reference TRBV5-6 and TRBJ1-5 gives the whole variable domain DAGVTQSPTHLIKTRGQQVTLRCSPKSGHDTVSWYQQALGQGPQFIFQYYEEEERQRGNFPDRFSGHQFPNYSSELNVNALLLGDSALYLCASSVGQLPFQPQHFGDGTRLSIL.

Concerning this clonotype: One base away lies a much larger clone, so this may be a sequencing read error. This sequence joins TRBV20-1 and TRBJ1-1, with D perhaps TRBD1 (5 bases). This CDR3 contains 14 residues. Germline CDR1 is DFQATT and CDR2 is SNEGSKA (reference sequence). CDR3 DNA: TGCAGTGCTACCGCCTCCGGGGCGTACACTGAAGCTCTCTTT. As protein: CSATASGAYTEALF.

In the case of this clonotype: Just one base apart from a much larger clone, this may be a read error. V is TRBV20-1 and J is TRBJ2-1, with a possible D match to TRBD2 (6 bases). The CDR3 contains 13 residues. Trimming pared 7 bases from V and 9 bases from J, leaving 19 bases between. The germline V gene encodes CDR1 DFQATT and CDR2 SNEGSKA (reference sequence). DNA of the CDR3: TGCAGTGTTAGCAGCAGGACCGGGGGTGAGCAGTTCTTC. Residues: CSVSSRTGGEQFF.

Remarks on this clonotype: This may be a read error, as it is one base from a much larger clone. This sequence joins TRBV20-1 and TRBJ2-1; no definite D call. Germline CDR1 and CDR2: DFQATT and SNEGSKA (reference sequence). The length of the CDR3 is 10 residues. Here the CDR3 reads CRATFNEQFF. CDR3 in DNA: TGCAGAGCTACCTTCAATGAGCAGTTCTTC.

V usage is TRBV6-6 and J usage is TRBJ2-7; 9 nucleotides align to TRBD1. Germline V gene sequence: CDR1 MNHNY, CDR2 SVGAGI (reference sequence). This CDR3 contains 16 residues. J was trimmed by 0 bases and V by 4 bases; bases with no gene match: 7. The CDR3 DNA sequence: TGTGCCAGCAGTTTAATCAGGGACAGGGACTCCTACGAGCAGTACTTC. Translation gives CASSLIRDRDSYEQYF.

This clonotype turned up a few times. V gene TRBV14 combines with J gene TRBJ2-1, with 10 bases identical to TRBD1. Germline CDR1 is SGHDN and CDR2 is FVKESK. The CDR3 is made up of 15 amino acids. V lost 1 base to trimming and J lost 6 bases; unmatched junction nucleotides: 3. CDR3 sequence (DNA): TGTGCCAGCAGCCAAGGACAGGGGGCATTCAATGAGCAGTTCTTC. Translating it yields CASSQGQGAFNEQFF.

Of note for this clonotype: As the CDR3 is not closed by the conserved phenylalanine or tryptophan, this likely results from a read error. The rearrangement links TRBV11-3 to TRBJ2-5, with D possibly matching TRBD2 (6 bases). The length of the CDR3 is 15 residues. V dropped 5 bases and J dropped 2 bases, with 15 bases sitting between them. Germline CDR1 and CDR2: SGHNT and YENEEA. This CDR3 is CASSPGDSLQETQYL. In DNA form, the CDR3 reads TGTGCCAGCAGCCCGGGGGATAGCCTTCAAGAGACCCAGTACCTC.

Of note for this clonotype: A much larger clone is a single base away; this may be a read error. The J gene is TRBJ2-7, the V gene TRBV20-1; D is possibly TRBD1 (6 bases). The V end was cut by 3 bases, the J end by 2 bases, with 14 bases between. This CDR3 contains 14 residues. Germline loops: CDR1 DFQATT, CDR2 SNEGSKA (reference sequence). CDR3 nucleotides: TGCAGTGCTAGTAGCGACAGGTTGACCTACGAGCAGTACTTC. Protein sequence: CSASSDRLTYEQYF.

For this clonotype: This may arise from a read error, as a much more abundant clone is one base away. The chain joins TRBV20-1 to TRBJ2-1; D is uncertain. The ends were cut back, 6 bases at V and 3 bases at J, with 12 bases in the middle. The CDR3 spans 13 residues. The V gene's germline CDR1 is DFQATT and CDR2 SNEGSKA (reference sequence). This CDR3 reads CSAMSTHYNEQFF. The CDR3 DNA is TGCAGTGCAATGTCGACCCACTACAATGAGCAGTTCTTC.

This clonotype showed up many times. The rearrangement links TRBV20-1 to TRBJ2-1; 8 positions match TRBD2. Germline CDR1 DFQATT, CDR2 SNEGSKA (reference sequence). There are 15 residues in the CDR3. The V and J ends lost 4 bases and 9 bases, in that order; junction bases with no gene match: 14. CDR3 loop: CSAKRAGGWGTEQFF. CDR3 coding DNA: TGCAGTGCTAAGCGGGCGGGGGGCTGGGGCACTGAGCAGTTCTTC.

With respect to this clonotype: Without the conserved terminal phenylalanine or tryptophan, this CDR3 likely stems from a read error. The chain uses TRBV6-1 and TRBJ2-1, with TRBD2 matching over 11 bases. V lost 8 bases to trimming and J lost 8 bases; unmatched junction nucleotides: 11. Per germline, CDR1 MNHNS and CDR2 SASEGT. The CDR3 is 15 amino acids. The DNA for the CDR3 is TGTGCCAGCGGGGGTAGCGGGAGGGGGCGGGATGAGCAGTTCTTG. It is translated as CASGGSGRGRDEQFL.

As concerns this clonotype: An end of the junction does not agree with germline; a read error may underlie this. The chain joins TRBV24-1 to TRBJ2-2; TRBD1 might be the D (6 bases). The CDR3 spans 14 residues. Germline V CDR1 and CDR2: KGHDR, SFDVKD. The CDR3 nucleotides are TGTGTCACCAGCGGCAGGGGTACCACCGGGGAGCTGTTTTTT. This encodes CVTSGRGTTGELFF.

This clonotype was counted many times. CDR3 bases: TGCAGTGCCGCCCTAACAGGCAATCAGCCCCAGCATTTT. Its protein is CSAALTGNQPQHF. The chain has TRBV20-1 and TRBJ1-5; D is undetermined. Trimming pared 6 bases from V and 2 bases from J, leaving 11 bases between. The CDR3 is 13 residues long. The germline gives CDR1 DFQATT, CDR2 SNEGSKA (reference sequence).

This clonotype showed up just a few times. This chain links TRBV7-9 with TRBJ1-4; perhaps TRBD1 as D (5 bases). Germline V lookup: CDR1 SEHNR, CDR2 FQNEAQ (reference sequence). The CDR3 contains 15 residues. V gave up 5 bases and J gave up 2 bases, with 12 bases separating them. The CDR3, as DNA: TGTGCCAGCAGCCCAGGAGGGGCTACTAATGAAAAACTGTTTTTT. Its translation is CASSPGGATNEKLFF.

As for this clonotype: At one of its ends the junction is not consistent with the germline gene, which may arise from a read error. The gene calls are TRBV29-1 and TRBJ2-7, with a possible D match to TRBD2 (6 bases). Germline assignment: CDR1 SQVTM and CDR2 ANQGSEA. The CDR3 extends over 13 amino acids. CDR3 amino acids: CSVEGGTLLEKYF. The DNA for the CDR3 is TGCAGCGTTGAAGGCGGGACGTTGCTCGAGAAGTACTTC.

With respect to this clonotype: Its ends do not fully match the called genes, so a read error is possible. CDR3 in DNA: TGCAGTACTAGAAATAGTGGAGGAATCAGTGGGCAGTTCTTC. Its translation is CSTRNSGGISGQFF. The rearrangement joins TRBV20-1 to TRBJ2-1, with D possibly matching TRBD2 (5 bases). Germline V CDR1 and CDR2: DFQATT, SNEGSKA (reference sequence). The length of the CDR3 is 14 residues.

With regard to this clonotype: A single base separates this from a much larger clone, so it may be a read error. The J gene is TRBJ1-3, the V gene TRBV6-5; TRBD1 aligns across 10 bases. The CDR3 loop spans 16 amino acids. Germline lookup yields CDR1 MNHEY and CDR2 SVGAGI. The CDR3 protein is CASSPGQGGSGNIIYF. DNA of the CDR3: TGTGCCAGCAGCCCCGGACAGGGGGGATCTGGAAACATCATATATTTT.